This entry concerns a single T cell receptor beta chain. This clonotype was seen more than once but under ten times. It lacks a known antigen. No quality values exist for individual bases; no much larger clone is one base distant. Sequencing was performed on an Illumina NovaSeq 6000. TCRalpha and TCRbeta cDNA libraries were constructed by 5'RACE with constant-segment primers, with sample barcodes and unique molecular identifiers being introduced. Trizol reagent was used to extract RNA from every sample. Amplification of the libraries took two PCR steps, and the second step added a second sample barcode plus Illumina TruSeq adapters. The libraries were sequenced on an Illumina NovaSeq using 2 x 150 bp paired-end reads. The paper's data handling went like this. With migec v1.2.7, reads were demultiplexed and then collapsed into UMI-guided consensus sequences. Using mixcr v2.1.11, the UMI consensuses were aligned to TRA and TRB V and J templates and assembled into clonotypes. Expanded or contracted clonotypes were those called significant by both edgeR and NoisET, with noise models trained on biological replicates. edgeR calls used a false discovery rate-adjusted p below 0.01 and a log2 fold-change threshold of 1. As an exploratory analysis of dynamics, max-normalized trajectories of the 1000 most abundant clonotypes were examined by PCA with hierarchical clustering. Each responding clone was given a CD4 or CD8 phenotype based on the CD4+ and CD8+ repertoires, which had been sequenced separately. TCRdb took the public reads, trimmed them with fastp at Q25, ran MiXCR for clone calling and kept in-frame beta chains. Identical CDR3 proteins give one entry, which carries the most common genes and DNA. V and J calls and clone size were set by TCRdb, not the authors. The sample has about 82,000 distinct CDR3 sequences on record, 10% to 15% of them singletons. The top ten constitute less than 45% of the sample.

The data were taken from a study of T-cell memory formation after mild COVID-19 (dated by TCRdb to 2020 to 2022). At the level of the whole study: Most TCR sequence clusters were specific to one of the two donors. In a couple of donors, T-cell clones that expanded and contracted after mild COVID-19 were followed by sequencing TCRalpha and TCRbeta repertoires longitudinally. Two young, previously healthy adult volunteers, one female and one male, were included in the cohort.

Ficoll-Paque density gradient centrifugation was used to isolate PBMCs. Study-wide findings and limitations: Some responding clones were found in pre-infection memory, which suggests that pre-existing cross-reactive memory T cells took part in the SARS-CoV-2 response. From day 15 to 85, contracting clones showed balanced CD4/CD8 phenotypes, whereas a second wave of clones that expanded from day 15 to 37 leaned towards CD4+. Whether the second-wave clones peaking on day 37 were SARS-CoV-2 specific was not confirmed. Contracting CD4+ clones were found mainly in CM and EM memory subsets, while CD8+ clones were enriched in EMRA. Only two mild cases were covered by the study, and larger cohorts that include severe cases with pre-infection samples were considered necessary.

According to the germline V gene (reference sequence), CDR1 reads SEHNR and CDR2 reads FQNEAQ. From cysteine to phenylalanine, the CDR3 is 16 amino acids long. Just CDR3 DNA is preserved here, 48 bases in frame from base 1. Trimming leaves V shorter by 1 base and J shorter by 2 bases, with the junction holding 6 bases beyond the gene matches. The chain employs TRBV7-9 and TRBJ2-3; 7 central bases correspond to TRBD2. Sequenced: PBMCs or a T cell subset sorted from them (not recorded which). The receptor was derived from a man aged 18 to 29 who had mild COVID-19 (a few samples of this study predate the infection). The sample titles of this study are shuffled in the database, so cell type and time point are left out; the donor was told from shared clones. In nucleotides, the sequence is TGTGCCAGCAGCTTAGAGGCTAGCGGAATCACAGATACGCAGTATTTT. The translation is CASSLEASGITDTQYF. Beyond the CDR3, the reference TRBV7-9 and TRBJ2-3 genes provide the residues; the full variable domain reads: DTGVSQNPRHKITKRGQNVTFRCDPISEHNRLYWYRQTLGQGPEFLTYFQNEAQLEKSRLLSDRFSAERPKGSFSTLEIQRTEQGDSAMYLCASSLEASGITDTQYFGPGTRLTVL.